The 32 T cell receptor beta chains in this list originate from one sample, sequenced in a study of blood T cell repertoires in COVID-19. Method: immunoSEQ multiplex PCR; TCRdb's copy keeps in-frame clones and lacks some. Of about 170,000 clones listed, under 90% are singletons. Specimen: peripheral blood. These receptors were taken from a woman in her seventies with COVID-19, enrolled during active disease.

On this clone: Other DNA sequences from this sample encode an identical CDR3 as well. The V and J genes are TRBV9 and TRBJ1-1, with a possible D match to TRBD1 (6 bases). The CDR3 is made up of 14 amino acids. The germline CDR1 and CDR2 sequences are SGDLS and YYNGEE. Trimming shortened V by 2 bases and J by 1 base, and 9 bases separated the two germline ends. CDR3 residues: CASSVAQGNTEAFF. CDR3 in DNA: TGTGCCAGCAGCGTTGCACAGGGGAACACTGAAGCTTTCTTT.

This chain joins TRBV25-1 and TRBJ1-1; TRBD1 is a possible D gene (5 bases). V dropped 3 bases and J dropped 6 bases, with 11 bases sitting between them. Per germline, CDR1 MGHDK and CDR2 SYGVNS. The CDR3 has 13 residues. CDR3 region: CASSDYRGAEAFF. The CDR3 region has the DNA TGTGCCAGCAGTGACTATAGGGGTGCTGAAGCTTTCTTT.

The genes are TRBV6-6 and TRBJ1-2, with 7 bases identical to TRBD1. The CDR3 has 13 amino acids. The V gene end was trimmed by 2 bases and the J gene end by 6 bases; junction bases not matched to a gene: 3. CDR1 is MNHNY and CDR2 is SVGAGI in the germline V gene (reference sequence). The CDR3 loop is CASSYDRADGYTF. The CDR3, as DNA: TGTGCCAGCAGTTACGACAGGGCAGATGGCTACACCTTC.

V usage is TRBV4-2 and J usage is TRBJ1-2; D is possibly TRBD1 (5 bases). The ends were cut back, 4 bases at V and 7 bases at J, with 10 bases in the middle. CDR3 length: 12 amino acids. Germline V CDR1 and CDR2: LGHNA, YNFKEQ. CDR3 region: CASSRVRAGYTF. CDR3 in DNA: TGTGCCAGCAGCCGGGTCAGGGCTGGCTACACCTTC.

This chain uses TRBV11-1 with TRBJ2-5, with a tentative D call TRBD2 (7 bases). The CDR3 runs to 16 residues. CDR1 is SGHAT, CDR2 FQDESV, per germline (reference sequence). With 6 bases removed from V and 4 bases from J, the gap between germline ends came to 21 bases. CDR3 sequence (DNA): TGTGCCAGCAGTCTCGATATTGGCGGGGGCGCAGAGACCCAGTACTTC. Its protein is CASSLDIGGGAETQYF. Filled out from reference TRBV11-1 and TRBJ2-5, the complete variable domain reads EAEVAQSPRYKITEKSQAVAFWCDPISGHATLYWYRQILGQGPELLVQFQDESVVDDSQLPKDRFSAERLKGVDSTLKIQPAELGDSAMYLCASSLDIGGGAETQYFGPGTRLLVL.

The rearrangement uses TRBV20-1 and TRBJ2-5; no definite D call. Germline V CDR1 and CDR2: DFQATT, SNEGSKA (reference sequence). The V gene lost 5 bases and the J gene lost 2 bases, with 6 bases spanning the gap. The CDR3 contains 11 residues. CDR3 in amino acids: CSAGSQETQYF. CDR3 bases: TGCAGTGCTGGCTCACAAGAGACCCAGTACTTC.

This clone showed up just once. The gene calls are TRBV29-1 and TRBJ1-6, with D tentatively TRBD1 (5 bases). CDR1 SQVTM and CDR2 ANQGSEA come from the germline V gene. The V gene lost 4 bases and the J gene lost 5 bases, with 9 bases spanning the gap. The CDR3 runs 13 residues. In DNA form, the CDR3 reads TGCAGCGTTGGGGGGGATAATAATTCACCCCTCCACTTT. Amino acid sequence: CSVGGDNNSPLHF.

This chain connects TRBV3-1 (or the pseudogene TRBV3-2) to TRBJ1-4; TRBD1 agrees at 7 bases. CDR3 length equals 16 residues. J gave up 5 bases and V 1 base, and 7 bases lay outside the gene matches. Germline loops: CDR1 LGHDT, CDR2 YNNKEL (reference sequence). The CDR3 region is CASSQVPGTVNEKLFF. The CDR3 DNA follows: TGTGCCAGCAGCCAAGTCCCCGGGACAGTGAATGAAAAACTGTTTTTT.

The rearrangement uses TRBV19 and TRBJ1-6; 9 bases line up with TRBD1. This CDR3 region has 13 residues. The ends lost 9 bases at V and 10 bases at J; junction bases unmatched: 7. Germline-derived CDR1 and CDR2 are LNHDA and SQIVND (reference sequence). The CDR3 sequence is CASRTGVESPLHF. CDR3 coding DNA: TGTGCCAGCCGGACAGGGGTTGAATCACCCCTCCACTTT. Variable domain in full (rest from reference TRBV19 and TRBJ1-6): DGGITQSPKYLFRKEGQNVTLSCEQNLNHDAMYWYRQDPGQGLRLIYYSQIVNDFQKGDIAEGYSVSREKKESFPLTVTSAQKNPTAFYLCASRTGVESPLHFGNGTRLTVT.

The chain is built from TRBV15 and TRBJ1-5, with 8 bases fitting TRBD1. The J segment lost 3 bases and the V segment lost 4 bases, leaving 5 bases of the junction unmatched. Germline lookup yields CDR1 LNHNV and CDR2 YYDKDF (reference sequence). The CDR3 totals 15 residues. The CDR3 region is CATSKDRALNQPQHF. The CDR3 coding sequence is TGTGCCACCAGCAAGGACAGGGCCCTCAATCAGCCCCAGCATTTT.

This clone occurred a few times. V usage is TRBV4-2 and J usage is TRBJ2-7, with D possibly matching TRBD1 (6 bases). Trimming removed 1 base at V and 4 bases at J, with 14 bases between. The CDR3 is made up of 15 amino acids. Germline V gives CDR1 LGHNA, CDR2 YNFKEQ. The CDR3 here is CASSQAWAGEYEQYF. CDR3 sequence (DNA): TGTGCCAGCAGCCAAGCGTGGGCAGGGGAGTACGAGCAGTACTTC.

This sequence joins TRBV24-1 and TRBJ2-3; D may be TRBD2 (6 bases). V gave up 5 bases and J gave up 7 bases, with 12 bases separating them. Germline loops: CDR1 KGHDR, CDR2 SFDVKD. There are 13 residues in the CDR3. CDR3 nucleotide sequence: TGTGCCACCAGTGGGGGGACTTCCTATACGCAGTATTTT. This encodes CATSGGTSYTQYF.

In its sample, this clone was seen a few times. This chain joins TRBV2 and TRBJ1-2; D is perhaps TRBD1 (6 bases). Trimming stripped 5 bases from V and 0 bases from J, with 13 bases between. CDR1 is SNHLY, CDR2 FYNNEI, per germline. The CDR3 is 15 residues long. Here the CDR3 DNA reads TGTGCCAGCAGTCTTGACAGGAAAGCTAACTATGGCTACACCTTC. This gives the protein CASSLDRKANYGYTF.

V usage is TRBV30 and J usage is TRBJ2-1; no reliable D call. With 0 bases removed from V and 8 bases from J, the gap between germline ends came to 17 bases. CDR3 length: 15 amino acids. CDR1 and CDR2 from the germline V gene are GTSNPN and SVGIG (reference sequence). CDR3 in amino acids: CAWSVGPPPGDEQFF. CDR3 coding DNA: TGTGCCTGGAGTGTTGGTCCCCCACCAGGCGATGAGCAGTTCTTC.

V is TRBV5-4 and J is TRBJ2-3, with D possibly matching TRBD1 (5 bases). The length of the CDR3 is 12 residues. Trimming stripped 1 base from V and 10 bases from J, with 10 bases between. Germline values: CDR1 SGHNT, CDR2 YYREEE (reference sequence). CDR3 protein: CASSLLAGPQYF. CDR3 DNA: TGTGCCAGCAGCTTGCTTGCAGGGCCGCAGTATTTT.

V is TRBV6-5 and J is TRBJ2-7; TRBD2 matches 7 bases. Germline CDR1 is MNHEY and CDR2 is SVGAGI. This CDR3 comprises 14 residues. The V gene end was trimmed by 5 bases and the J gene end by 0 bases; junction bases not matched to a gene: 4. The CDR3 DNA is TGTGCCAGCAGTCCCAGCGGGGCCTCCTACGAGCAGTACGTC. It codes for CASSPSGASYEQYV.

Only one count was recorded for this clone. This chain joins TRBV7-8 and TRBJ2-7; tentative D call: TRBD2 (6 bases). Trimming removed 7 bases from V and 6 bases from J, with 19 bases in between. Germline V gene lookup returns CDR1 SGHVS and CDR2 FQNEAQ. This CDR3 is built from 14 residues. This CDR3 reads CASTQTGTGVEQYF. DNA for the CDR3: TGTGCCAGCACCCAGACCGGAACGGGGGTCGAGCAGTACTTC.

The chain is built from TRBV13 and TRBJ2-7; tentatively, D is TRBD2 (5 bases). V gave up 0 bases and J gave up 2 bases, with 11 bases separating them. Germline CDR1 and CDR2: PRHDT and FYEKMQ (reference sequence). The CDR3 runs 15 residues. The CDR3: CASSLGPGLTYEQYF. The CDR3 DNA reads as TGTGCCAGCAGCTTAGGGCCGGGGTTGACCTACGAGCAGTACTTC.

The V call is TRBV24-1, the J call TRBJ2-1, with TRBD2 identical over 7 bases. This CDR3 contains 16 residues. V trimming: 5 bases; J trimming: 0 bases; junction bases outside the gene matches: 6. Germline V lookup: CDR1 KGHDR, CDR2 SFDVKD. This CDR3 reads CATSVTTGGSYNEQFF. Here the CDR3 DNA reads TGTGCCACCAGTGTTACTACGGGGGGCTCCTACAATGAGCAGTTCTTC.

This sequence joins TRBV5-1 and TRBJ1-4; D is unclear. V was pared by 0 bases and J by 0 bases, with 9 bases between. The CDR3 sequence is 16 residues long. CDR1 is SGHRS, CDR2 YFSETQ, per germline. CDR3: CASSLGSSSTNEKLFF. The CDR3 nucleotides read TGCGCCAGCAGCTTGGGGAGTTCGTCAACTAATGAAAAACTGTTTTTT.

J is TRBJ2-3 and V is TRBV19, with 8 bases identical to TRBD2. With 5 bases clipped from V and 8 bases from J, the junction kept 15 bases outside the gene matches. The CDR3 consists of 16 residues. Per germline, CDR1 LNHDA and CDR2 SQIVND (reference sequence). This chain's CDR3 is CASSVSRGARLGTQYF. CDR3 bases: TGTGCCAGTAGTGTCTCGCGGGGGGCCCGGCTGGGTACGCAGTATTTT. Filled out from reference TRBV19 and TRBJ2-3, the complete variable domain reads DGGITQSPKYLFRKEGQNVTLSCEQNLNHDAMYWYRQDPGQGLRLIYYSQIVNDFQKGDIAEGYSVSREKKESFPLTVTSAQKNPTAFYLCASSVSRGARLGTQYFGPGTRLTVL.

This clone was picked up one time. J is TRBJ1-1 and V is TRBV9; 8 nucleotides line up with TRBD1. Trimming cost V 2 bases and J 4 bases; bases outside gene matches: 7. The CDR3 runs 15 residues. Germline CDR1 and CDR2: SGDLS and YYNGEE. CDR3: CASSVGQGARTEAFF. In DNA form, the CDR3 reads TGTGCCAGCAGCGTGGGGCAGGGGGCGCGCACTGAAGCTTTCTTT.

DNA of the CDR3: TGTGCCAGCAGGGACAGTTACAATGAGCAGTTCTTC. Protein product: CASRDSYNEQFF. The chain carries TRBV28 and TRBJ2-1, with D tentatively TRBD1 (6 bases). The CDR3 contains 12 residues. Germline CDR1 reads MDHEN; CDR2 reads SYDVKM. Trimming removed 6 bases from V and 4 bases from J, with 7 bases in between.

The V call is TRBV9, the J call TRBJ1-6; D uncertain. Trimming stripped 8 bases from V and 6 bases from J, with 15 bases between. The CDR3 is 14 residues long. Germline V lookup: CDR1 SGDLS, CDR2 YYNGEE. This chain's CDR3 is CASEKAGINSPLHF. The CDR3 bases are TGTGCCAGTGAAAAGGCCGGGATTAATTCACCCCTCCACTTT. Full variable domain (outside the CDR3, taken from reference TRBV9 and TRBJ1-6): DSGVTQTPKHLITATGQRVTLRCSPRSGDLSVYWYQQSLDQGLQFLIQYYNGEERAKGNILERFSAQQFPDLHSELNLSSLELGDSALYFCASEKAGINSPLHFGNGTRLTVT.

The V and J genes are TRBV28 and TRBJ1-1; D possibly corresponds to TRBD1 (5 bases). V dropped 5 bases and J dropped 1 base, with 14 bases sitting between them. The CDR3 runs to 15 residues. Germline V gene data show CDR1 as MDHEN and CDR2 as SYDVKM. Here the CDR3 reads CASSQLRGGNTEAFF. CDR3 bases: TGTGCCAGCAGTCAACTTAGGGGAGGGAACACTGAAGCTTTCTTT.

The gene calls are TRBV5-5 and TRBJ1-4; D might be TRBD1 (5 bases). Germline V gives CDR1 SGHKS, CDR2 YYEKEE (reference sequence). This CDR3 spans 14 amino acids. Deletions cut 3 bases from V and 12 bases from J, with 18 bases between. CDR3 bases: TGTGCCAGCAGCTGGGAGGGGTTAAGATTCGAACTGTTTTTT. It yields the protein CASSWEGLRFELFF.

This chain joins TRBV12-3 or TRBV12-4 and TRBJ1-6, with 9 bases lining up with TRBD1. The CDR3 extends over 12 amino acids. V lost 6 bases and J lost 13; bases outside the gene matches: 4. The CDR3 DNA sequence: TGTGCCAGCAGCGCTGGACAGGGGCCCCTCCACTTT. Translating it yields CASSAGQGPLHF.

This chain connects TRBV12-3 or TRBV12-4 to TRBJ1-5; 7 bases line up with TRBD1. The V gene end was trimmed by 7 bases and the J gene end by 4 bases; junction bases not matched to a gene: 4. The CDR3 consists of 13 residues. CDR3 amino acids: CASTQQGNQPQHF. CDR3 in DNA: TGTGCCAGCACTCAACAGGGGAATCAGCCCCAGCATTTT.

The V call is TRBV19, the J call TRBJ2-2; the match to TRBD2 covers 7 bases. J was trimmed by 0 bases and V by 4 bases; bases with no gene match: 11. This CDR3 has 18 residues. Germline loops: CDR1 LNHDA, CDR2 SQIVND (reference sequence). The CDR3 loop reads CASSKGERGHTNTGELFF. CDR3 in DNA: TGTGCCAGTAGTAAAGGGGAGCGGGGCCATACGAACACCGGGGAGCTGTTTTTT.

This chain links TRBV6-5 with TRBJ2-7; D possibly corresponds to TRBD1 (6 bases). This CDR3 spans 12 amino acids. V was shortened by 9 bases and J by 6 bases, with 15 bases between the two germline ends. Germline-derived CDR1 and CDR2 are MNHEY and SVGAGI. The DNA for the CDR3 is TGTGCCAGAACTCCAGGGGAATGCGAGCAGTACGTC. This gives the protein CARTPGECEQYV.

The CDR3 nucleotides are TGTGCCAGCAACAGGGGAAGCGACACAGATACGCAGTATTTT. Amino acids: CASNRGSDTDTQYF. This chain connects TRBV28 to TRBJ2-3; 7 bases fit TRBD1. CDR1 is MDHEN and CDR2 is SYDVKM in the germline V gene. The V segment lost 7 bases and the J segment 2 bases; nucleotides outside the gene matches: 6. The CDR3 extends over 14 amino acids.

This clone appeared once. The chain joins TRBV4-2 to TRBJ1-3; D remains unclear. The CDR3 has 17 amino acids. CDR1 LGHNA and CDR2 YNFKEQ come from the germline V gene. With 1 base removed from V and 2 bases from J, the gap between germline ends came to 15 bases. CDR3 region: CASSQAVLARPGNTIYF. The CDR3 DNA reads TGTGCCAGCAGCCAAGCGGTTCTGGCGAGGCCTGGAAACACCATATATTTT.